These 27 T cell receptor beta chains originate from one sample sequenced in a study of Ad26.COV2.S vaccination and SARS-CoV-2 variants. Treatment denoted: 15 to 20 received Ad26.COV2.S at low or high dose, single or two shots; several received placebo; per-sample allocation not given. It was on day 63 after the first vaccine or placebo injection that samples were taken. This table comes from immunoSEQ multiplex PCR, and its TCRdb copy is limited to in-frame clones, with some not included. The table has 400,000 to 450,000 clones, about nine tenths seen once. Sequenced here: peripheral blood, sampled in a trial of Ad26.COV2.S vaccine versus placebo. Receptors were obtained from a person aged 18-65 years who received the Ad26.COV2.S COVID-19 vaccine or a placebo.

This clone has a handful of counts. This chain connects TRBV24-1 to TRBJ2-7; D is possibly TRBD1 or TRBD2 (5 bases each). V lost 9 bases, J lost 0 bases, and 17 bases lay in between. The CDR3 extends over 15 amino acids. From germline, CDR1 is KGHDR and CDR2 SFDVKD. This CDR3 is CATQVVGGYSYEQYF. The CDR3 region has the DNA TGTGCCACCCAGGTTGTTGGGGGTTACTCCTACGAGCAGTACTTC.

This chain uses TRBV11-2 with TRBJ1-1; D is undetermined. CDR3 length: 14 amino acids. CDR1 and CDR2 from the germline V gene are SGHAT and FQNNGV. The V end was cut by 0 bases, the J end by 6 bases, with 11 bases between. Written as DNA, the CDR3 is TGTGCCAGCAGCTTAGATCCGACATCATCTGAAGCTTTCTTT. Translated, it gives CASSLDPTSSEAFF.

The count of this clone is one. The CDR3 sequence is CASSKWGASSNYGYTF. The CDR3 DNA reads TGTGCCAGCAGCAAATGGGGGGCCTCCTCAAACTATGGCTACACCTTC. V usage is TRBV21-1 and J usage is TRBJ1-2. TRBV21-1 is a pseudogene locus. The CDR3 runs to 16 residues.

The V call is TRBV6-2 or TRBV6-3, the J call TRBJ1-2; 11 nucleotides align to TRBD1. V lost 4 bases, J lost 2 bases, and 3 bases stayed unmatched. The CDR3 is 15 amino acids. The germline CDR1 and CDR2 sequences are MNHEY and SVGEGT. CDR3 residues: CASSSGQGANYGYTF. CDR3 nucleotides: TGTGCCAGCAGTTCAGGACAGGGGGCAAACTATGGCTACACCTTC.

The chain uses TRBV29-1 and TRBJ2-1; D could derive from TRBD1 or TRBD2 (6 bases each). In germline, CDR1 is SQVTM, CDR2 ANQGSEA. Trimming removed 1 base from V and 7 bases from J, with 17 bases in between. The CDR3 has 15 residues. CDR3 in amino acids: CSVEGGARWENEQFF. DNA of the CDR3: TGCAGCGTTGAAGGGGGGGCTCGTTGGGAGAATGAGCAGTTCTTC.

The V and J genes are TRBV29-1 and TRBJ2-7; 8 bases agree with TRBD2. Germline assignment: CDR1 SQVTM and CDR2 ANQGSEA. The CDR3 extends over 14 amino acids. V trimming: 6 bases; J trimming: 7 bases; junction bases outside the gene matches: 14. The CDR3 reads CSVTPGTRSGEQYF. Here the CDR3 DNA reads TGCAGCGTAACACCCGGGACTAGGTCTGGTGAGCAGTACTTC.

The J gene is TRBJ2-7, the V gene TRBV11-1, with D hard to call. With 9 bases removed from V and 4 bases from J, the gap between germline ends came to 16 bases. Germline V gene sequence: CDR1 SGHAT, CDR2 FQDESV (reference sequence). The CDR3 has 13 residues. The CDR3 reads CASNFHGEYEQYF. As DNA, the CDR3 is TGTGCCAGTAACTTCCATGGGGAATACGAGCAGTACTTC.

This chain connects TRBV25-1 to TRBJ2-7; 13 nucleotides align to TRBD2. V dropped 5 bases and J dropped 5; count of bases not matched to a gene: 3. Per the germline V gene, CDR1 is MGHDK and CDR2 is SYGVNS. This CDR3 contains 14 residues. The CDR3 is CASSRGLAGNEQYF. DNA of the CDR3: TGTGCCAGCAGTCGGGGACTAGCGGGAAACGAGCAGTACTTC.

V usage is TRBV7-9 and J usage is TRBJ2-7; TRBD2 agrees at 13 bases. The V segment lost 7 bases and the J segment 5 bases; nucleotides outside the gene matches: 5. The V gene's germline CDR1 is SEHNR and CDR2 FQNEAQ (reference sequence). The CDR3 length is 14 residues. CDR3 nucleotide sequence: TGTGCCAGCAAGCGGACTAGCGGGAGTCACGAGCAGTACTTC. Translating gives CASKRTSGSHEQYF.

As for this clone: Different DNA sequences within this sample yield the same CDR3. This chain uses TRBV7-2 with TRBJ1-3, with D perhaps matching TRBD1 (5 bases). CDR1 and CDR2 (germline): SGHTA, FQGNSA. CDR3 size: 15 residues. V lost 1 base to trimming and J lost 0 bases, with 7 bases between them. CDR3 amino acids: CASSLVGGSGNTIYF. Here the CDR3 DNA reads TGTGCCAGCAGCTTAGTCGGGGGCTCTGGAAACACCATATATTTT.

The chain links TRBV30 to TRBJ1-1; D remains ambiguous. Germline loops: CDR1 GTSNPN, CDR2 SVGIG (reference sequence). The CDR3 sequence is 14 residues long. V dropped 3 bases and J dropped 0 bases, with 11 bases sitting between them. CDR3 nucleotides: TGTGCCTGGAGGGAAAATTTTATGAACACTGAAGCTTTCTTT. It is translated as CAWRENFMNTEAFF.

The genes are TRBV21-1 and TRBJ2-1; the D segment call TRBD1 is taken from the table without a DNA check. TRBV21-1 is a pseudogene locus. This CDR3 has 21 amino acids. CDR3 in amino acids: CASSKVDRKGGRQGAYNEQFF. The CDR3 DNA reads TGTGCCAGCAGCAAAGTCGATAGAAAAGGAGGCAGACAGGGGGCTTACAATGAGCAGTTCTTC.

The chain has TRBV27 and TRBJ1-4, with 11 bases that match TRBD1. Unmatched junction bases numbered 1, after V lost 7 bases and J lost 6 bases. There are 13 residues in the CDR3. The germline CDR1 and CDR2 sequences are MNHEY and SMNVEV (reference sequence). Here the CDR3 DNA reads TGTGCCAGCAAGGGACAGGGGGATGAAAAACTGTTTTTT. This gives the protein CASKGQGDEKLFF.

The chain links TRBV5-1 to TRBJ2-5; D not certain. CDR3 size: 15 residues. CDR1 and CDR2 from the germline V gene are SGHRS and YFSETQ. V gave up 0 bases and J gave up 2 bases, with 11 bases separating them. The DNA for the CDR3 is TGCGCCAGCAGCTTGGGTCAGGTAGAACAAGAGACCCAGTACTTC. Translation gives CASSLGQVEQETQYF.

This chain connects TRBV7-9 to TRBJ2-7; 14 positions match TRBD2. The V segment lost 6 bases and the J segment 4 bases; nucleotides outside the gene matches: 2. Germline values: CDR1 SEHNR, CDR2 FQNEAQ (reference sequence). The CDR3 is 14 residues long. The CDR3, as DNA: TGTGCCAGCAGGAGACTAGCGGGAGGGTACGAGCAGTACTTC. This encodes CASRRLAGGYEQYF.

V and J are TRBV10-3 and TRBJ1-1, with D possibly TRBD1 on 6 matching bases. This CDR3 is built from 14 residues. V was cut by 4 bases and J by 4 bases, with 13 bases left in between. CDR1 is ENHRY, CDR2 SYGVKD, per germline. CDR3 nucleotides: TGTGCCATCAGTGTATGGGGGGCCAGCACTGAAGCTTTCTTT. Amino acid sequence: CAISVWGASTEAFF.

This chain connects TRBV5-5 to TRBJ2-7, with 10 bases fitting TRBD1. Germline V gene data show CDR1 as SGHKS and CDR2 as YYEKEE (reference sequence). The CDR3 totals 17 residues. V gave up 0 bases and J gave up 7 bases; unmatched junction bases: 13. The CDR3 DNA is TGTGCCAGCAGCTTGGGGCCCACCGGACAGGGGGGAGGGGAGCAGTACTTC. Its translation is CASSLGPTGQGGGEQYF.

The chain couples TRBV27 to TRBJ2-3; D remains unclear. The CDR3 totals 19 residues. The germline CDR1 and CDR2 sequences are MNHEY and SMNVEV (reference sequence). Trimming stripped 5 bases from V and 4 bases from J, with 28 bases between. CDR3 protein: CASSPSSSPRLDTADTQYF. The CDR3 nucleotides read TGTGCCAGCAGTCCCTCCAGTAGTCCCCGTTTGGATACAGCAGATACGCAGTATTTT.

This rearrangement joins TRBV6-5 to TRBJ1-6; a possible D gene is TRBD1 (5 bases). Trimming shortened V by 5 bases and J by 4 bases, and 12 bases separated the two germline ends. Looked up from germline, CDR1 is MNHEY and CDR2 is SVGAGI. The CDR3 sequence is 15 residues long. The CDR3 sequence: CASSNRQTYNSPLHF. DNA of the CDR3: TGTGCCAGCAGTAACAGACAGACTTATAATTCACCCCTCCACTTT.

This rearrangement joins TRBV6-2 or TRBV6-3 to TRBJ2-2, with 9 bases lining up with TRBD2. The V gene's germline CDR1 is MNHEY and CDR2 SVGEGT. This CDR3 has 16 residues. Trimming cost V 5 bases and J 6 bases; bases outside gene matches: 10. The CDR3 region has the DNA TGTGCCAGCAGTAAACCTAGCGGGATAATCGCCGGGGAGCTGTTTTTT. Its protein is CASSKPSGIIAGELFF.

This clone was counted once. This chain joins TRBV7-8 and TRBJ2-7, with 8 bases identical to TRBD1. Trimming took 1 base from V and 3 from J; bases not matched to a gene: 11. The CDR3 runs 17 residues. The germline V gene has CDR1 SGHVS and CDR2 FQNEAQ. DNA of the CDR3: TGTGCCAGCAGCTTAGAATTTTTGATCGGACAGGGCTACGAGCAGTACTTC. The encoded protein is CASSLEFLIGQGYEQYF.

The chain employs TRBV7-8 and TRBJ2-4; possible D gene TRBD2, 5 bases. This CDR3 contains 12 residues. Germline V gene lookup returns CDR1 SGHVS and CDR2 FQNEAQ. V lost 8 bases and J 9 bases, leaving 14 bases between the germline ends. The CDR3 nucleotides are TGTGCCAGCGCCACCGGGATCGGCATTCAGTACTTC. Protein: CASATGIGIQYF.

This chain joins TRBV6-5 and TRBJ2-6; unclear D gene. CDR1 is MNHEY and CDR2 is SVGAGI in the germline V gene. The CDR3 length is 14 residues. V was trimmed by 3 bases and J by 2 bases, leaving 5 bases between them. The CDR3 region has the DNA TGTGCCAGCAGTTATTCCACTGGGGCCAACGTCCTGACTTTC. This encodes CASSYSTGANVLTF.

The chain couples TRBV15 to TRBJ2-5, with 10 nucleotides matching TRBD2. The V gene end was trimmed by 3 bases and the J gene end by 5 bases; junction bases not matched to a gene: 6. CDR3 length: 15 amino acids. Looked up from germline, CDR1 is LNHNV and CDR2 is YYDKDF (reference sequence). CDR3 DNA: TGTGCCACCAGCAGTCATCTAGCGGGAGTGGAGACCCAGTACTTC. It yields the protein CATSSHLAGVETQYF.

This clone occurred once. The CDR3 region is CASSEQTSSDTQYF. The CDR3 bases are TGTGCCAGCAGTGAGCAAACTAGCTCAGATACGCAGTATTTT. The genes are TRBV2 and TRBJ2-3; a possible D gene is TRBD2 (6 bases). The CDR3 is 14 residues long. V was shortened by 3 bases and J by 4 bases, with 11 bases between the two germline ends. Germline lookup yields CDR1 SNHLY and CDR2 FYNNEI.

This clone showed up just once. The chain has TRBV20-1 and TRBJ2-7, with D perhaps TRBD1 or TRBD2 (5 bases each). Trimming stripped 3 bases from V and 7 bases from J, with 22 bases between. Germline assignment: CDR1 DFQATT and CDR2 SNEGSKA (reference sequence). The CDR3 is 15 amino acids. CDR3 residues: CSASPPGPVRGEQYF. The CDR3 region has the DNA TGCAGTGCTAGTCCGCCGGGACCCGTCAGAGGGGAGCAGTACTTC.

The CDR3 spells CASSLGGRGGANVLTF. In DNA form, the CDR3 reads TGTGCCAGCAGCTTAGGGGGACGTGGTGGGGCCAACGTCCTGACTTTC. This rearrangement joins TRBV11-1 to TRBJ2-6; perhaps D is TRBD1 or TRBD2 (5 bases each). V was cut by 1 base and J by 3 bases, with 10 bases left in between. This CDR3 contains 16 residues. From germline, CDR1 is SGHAT and CDR2 FQDESV (reference sequence).